The entry below describes one TCR beta chain. The sample is drawn from a study of metastatic and nonmetastatic thyroid tumors. All patients were untreated before thyroid surgery. TCRdb re-processed the PCR reads through MiXCR. The sample has some 19,000 clones, less than 35% seen once. The germline V and J ends were trimmed by 7 bases and 8 bases, with 18 bases remaining between them. From germline, CDR1 is MNHNS and CDR2 SASEGT. CDR3 length equals 14 residues. The sequenced material came from tumor tissue. The chain recombines TRBV6-1 with TRBJ2-1, with D tentatively TRBD1 (5 bases). The origin of this receptor is a female donor with papillary thyroid cancer or a benign thyroid nodule (not recorded which). Some clones in this sample may be carry-over from other donors' samples. The CDR3 DNA follows: TGTGCCAGCACCCTTTCGCAGGGTGGTCATGAGCAGTTCTTC. Protein product: CASTLSQGGHEQFF.